This T cell receptor beta chain appears in the sequencing data of a study of cytomegalovirus exposure and HLA in healthy donors (dated by TCRdb to the late 2010s). As for the study more broadly: The 550 to 750 repertoires of the first cohort and the roughly 120 validation repertoires were produced on the same platform, according to a later analysis. The study aimed to test whether cataloging public T cell receptors could reveal signatures of past pathogen exposure. In addition to the first cohort of several hundred subjects, a separate validation cohort of approximately 130 different subjects was used. High-throughput TCR immunosequencing, statistical association of individual TCRs with disease status, and machine learning were combined to predict cytomegalovirus infection status. Points the paper makes about the study in general: The study gave a list of 150 to 200 TCR beta chains associated with cytomegalovirus. It was suggested by the authors that the approach could potentially be generalized to other disease states and immunological phenotypes. A few of the identified cytomegalovirus-associated TCR beta chains were confirmed in vitro to be specific for cytomegalovirus antigens. While some public TCRs were present in many individuals, most TCR sequences turned up only very rarely across donors. A later analysis lacked HLA typing for the validation cohort, so it scored co-occurrence in that cohort across all 110 or so repertoires. Cytomegalovirus status was reported to be diagnosed by the classifier with high specificity and sensitivity in both the original and validation cohorts. Subsequent analysis determined that TCRs grouped into clusters in the first cohort also showed a tendency toward co-occurrence across the 120 validation repertoires, and about 94% of cluster scores exceeded 0.

Donors formed part of the validation cohort, which comprised about 130 subjects and was distinct from the first cohort of roughly 600 subjects. The library was made by the immunoSEQ multiplex PCR assay. From the authors' description of their analysis: A statistical classification framework was developed to diagnose cytomegalovirus status using the catalog of TCR beta chain sequences. The source is immuneACCESS, and TCRdb retained only in-frame sequences with V and J called. Part of the clones is not carried over; for the studies checked, unresolved V genes explain less than half of this, and the remainder is unexplained. The DNA gave D and trimming, while V, J and clone size come from that table. Counted in this sample were about 63,000 clones; 70% to 90% of them appeared once. Of the sample, 1% to 1.5% falls within the top ten clones. Trimming at the junction amounts to 0 bases on V and 0 bases on J, and the germline ends lie 8 bases apart. In the germline V gene (reference sequence), CDR1 corresponds to LNHNV and CDR2 to YYDKDF. From the cysteine up to the phenylalanine, the CDR3 has a length of 15 residues. The DNA shown is the 45-base CDR3, in frame from base 1.

Regarding this clone: It lacks a known antigen. No clone much larger than this one lies a single base away; base qualities are absent.

This chain is built from TRBV15 and TRBJ1-1; the D gene assignment is ambiguous. This clonotype was sampled from a woman aged 18-29 years in good health and CMV-seronegative. The sample taken for sequencing was PBMCs. The CDR3 protein is CATSRDRGVNTEAFF. Read as DNA, the sequence is TGTGCCACCAGCAGAGATCGGGGTGTGAACACTGAAGCTTTCTTT. The CDR3, completed at both ends by the reference TRBV15 and TRBJ1-1 genes, gives the full variable domain DAMVIQNPRYQVTQFGKPVTLSCSQTLNHNVMYWYQQKSSQAPKLLFHYYDKDFNNEADTPDNFQSRRPNTSFCFLDIRSPGLGDTAMYLCATSRDRGVNTEAFFGQGTRLTVV.